Listed below are T cell receptor beta chains from one sample, sequenced in a study of CD8+CD57+ T cells in acquired aplastic anemia. MiXCR was run by TCRdb on the reads, yielding one entry per CDR3 protein. The sample records about 240,000 distinct CDR3 sequences, around half being singletons. Sample: sorted CD4+, CD8+, or CD8+CD57+ T cells (not recorded which) from PBMCs. These receptors were taken from a human donor with aplastic anemia. CDR3s include the opening cysteine and the closing phenylalanine or tryptophan. The D gene is left open where the match is weak. Part of the rows lack a size; the others show once, few, many or a class for expanded clones.

TRBJ1-1 TRBV5-8 many NA TGTGCCAGCAGCTTAGGGTTGTGGATAGTTGCTGAAGCTTTCTTT CASSLGLWIVAEAFF
TRBJ2-7 TRBV6-1 NA TRBD2 TGTGCCAGCAGTGAAGAGGCTAGCGGGAGTTACGAGCAGTACTTC CASSEEASGSYEQYF
TRBJ2-5 TRBV15 NA NA TGTACCACCAGCAGAGATCCAGCCCAAGAGACCCAGTACTTC CTTSRDPAQETQYF
TRBJ1-1 TRBV6-4 few TRBD1 TGTGCCAGCAGGGACGGACAGGGTCGGACTGAAGCTTTCTTT CASRDGQGRTEAFF
TRBJ2-7 TRBV7-3 NA NA TGCGCCAGCAGCTTGGAATCGGGGGCGGCCTACGAGCAGTACTTC CASSLESGAAYEQYF
TRBJ1-5 TRBV7-9 NA NA TGTGCCAGCAGCTCATGGACAGTGGGCCCGGGGAATGAGCAGCCCCAGCATTTT CASSSWTVGPGNEQPQHF
TRBJ2-1 TRBV20-1 many TRBD2 TGCAGTGCTAGAGATGGGCTTGGGAGGGTGGAGTACAATGAGCAGTTCTTC CSARDGLGRVEYNEQFF
TRBJ2-3 TRBV15 NA TRBD2 TGTGCCACCAGCAGTGACTCGACTAGCGGGGGGGCAGATACGCAGTATTTT CATSSDSTSGGADTQYF
TRBJ1-6 TRBV7-6 NA NA TGTGCCAGCAGCTTAGTAGACAGGAAAGATAATTCACCCCTCCACTTT CASSLVDRKDNSPLHF
TRBJ2-3 TRBV6-4 many NA TGTGCCAGCAGTGAAGCAGGTGGAGGGGGGGCCGGTGATACGCAGTATTTT CASSEAGGGGAGDTQYF
TRBJ1-2 TRBV29-1 many NA TGCAGCGTTGACGGAGGATCATATGGCTACACCTTC CSVDGGSYGYTF
TRBJ2-7 TRBV25-1 few NA TGTGCCAGCAGTGAACCGGCAGAAGGCCTCTACGAGCAGTACTTC CASSEPAEGLYEQYF
TRBJ1-6 TRBV7-7 few NA TGTGCTAGCAGCTTGAGATATAATTCACCCCTCCACTTT CASSLRYNSPLHF
TRBJ1-5 TRBV13 many NA TGTGCCAGCAGCCACGGGGGGAGCAATCAGCCCCAGCATTTT CASSHGGSNQPQHF
TRBJ1-2 TRBV5-6 many NA TGTGCCAGCAGCTTGGGGGAGGGACTAATTGGCTACACCTTC CASSLGEGLIGYTF
TRBJ2-2 TRBV20-1 NA NA TGCAGTGCTAGAGGTGGCTCTCGGGGCGGGGAGCTGTTTTTT CSARGGSRGGELFF
TRBJ1-1 TRBV10-3 NA NA TGTGCCCTAAAGGACGGATTGAACACTGAAGCTTTCTTT CALKDGLNTEAFF
TRBJ1-5 TRBV10-3 NA NA TGTGCCATCAAGGGCTACAATCAGCCCCAGCATTTT CAIKGYNQPQHF
TRBJ2-1 TRBV30 many NA TGTGCCTGGAGTAATGCGAATGAGCAGTTCTTC CAWSNANEQFF
TRBJ2-7 TRBV10-3 few NA TGTGCCATCAGTGACACAGGAGGATCCTACGAGCAGTACTTC CAISDTGGSYEQYF
TRBJ2-3 TRBV24-1 NA NA TGTGCCAGCAGATACAACGAGGGAGATACGCAGTATTTT CASRYNEGDTQYF
TRBJ2-1 TRBV20-1 NA NA TGCAGTGCTTCCACGACTGGCCATAACAATGAGCAGTTCTTC CSASTTGHNNEQFF
TRBJ1-1 TRBV29-1 few NA TGCAGCGTTGTGGGCAGAGGGGACACTGAAGCTTTCTTT CSVVGRGDTEAFF
TRBJ2-2 TRBV20-1 NA NA TGCAGTGCTAGCGATCCCGGACCAGGGGAGCTGTTTTTT CSASDPGPGELFF
TRBJ1-3 TRBV7-8 NA TRBD1 TGTGCCAGCAGCTACGGACAGGGAAGAAACACCATATATTTT CASSYGQGRNTIYF
TRBJ1-5 TRBV7-6 NA NA TGTGCCAGCAGCTTTCAAAGGGGTTCGGGCCAGCCCCAGCATTTT CASSFQRGSGQPQHF
TRBJ1-5 TRBV6-5 NA NA TGTGCCAGCAGTCCGGGCCCCAGCAATCAGCCCCAGCATTTT CASSPGPSNQPQHF
TRBJ1-5 TRBV12-3/TRBV12-4 many NA TGTGCCAGCAGTTTCGGAGAGAGTAGCAATCAGCCCCAGCATTTT CASSFGESSNQPQHF
TRBJ2-3 TRBV7-9 many NA TGTGCCAGCAGCTCCACGGGGTCTCTGGGCACAGATACGCAGTATTTT CASSSTGSLGTDTQYF
TRBJ1-6 TRBV28 NA TRBD1 TGTGCCAGCACTACCCGGGACAGGGGAGCGGGTTCACCCCTCCACTTT CASTTRDRGAGSPLHF
TRBJ2-1 TRBV20-1 many NA TGCAGTGCTAGACGTAGCGAGAGCTCCTACAATGAGCAGTTCTTC CSARRSESSYNEQFF
TRBJ1-4 TRBV2 NA NA TGTGCTAGCAGAGGAGGGTACGAAAAACTGTCTTTT CASRGGYEKLSF
TRBJ2-3 TRBV7-9 NA TRBD2 TGTGCCACCCCAAGGGCTAGCGGGAGTGTAGATACGCAGTATTTT CATPRASGSVDTQYF
TRBJ1-5 TRBV25-1 NA NA TGTGCCAGCACCGGGGGAGTAGGCCAGCCCCAGCATTTT CASTGGVGQPQHF
TRBJ2-5 TRBV5-4 NA NA TGTGCCAGCAGCCTAGGGGCAGCCCCGTTCCAAGAGACCCAGTACTTC CASSLGAAPFQETQYF
TRBJ1-6 TRBV5-1 NA NA TGCGCCAGCAGCGGCGGGGGGAGGGCGGCCCTCCACTTT CASSGGGRAALHF
TRBJ1-5 TRBV7-2 NA NA TGTGCCAGCAGCTTAGCTGTAGAACAGCCCCAGCATTTT CASSLAVEQPQHF
TRBJ1-2 TRBV20-1 NA TRBD1 TGCAGTGCTAGGGACAGGGAAAATCAGGGACTGGTTGGCTACACCTTC CSARDRENQGLVGYTF
TRBJ2-2 TRBV7-9 many NA TGTGCCAGCAGCTTAGCTGTTGTGGAGCTGTTTTTT CASSLAVVELFF
TRBJ2-6 TRBV10-3 NA TRBD1 TGTGCCAGCAGTGAGGGGACAGGGGCGGGGATTGGGGCCAACGTCCTGACTTTC CASSEGTGAGIGANVLTF
TRBJ2-3 TRBV5-1 NA TRBD2 TGCGCCAGCAGCTTGTCTGACGGGAGGGCCGCAGATACGCAGTATTTT CASSLSDGRAADTQYF
TRBJ2-2 TRBV7-7 many TRBD2 TGTGCTAGTGGAACTAGCGGCTACACCGGGGAGCTGTTTTTT CASGTSGYTGELFF
TRBJ2-5 TRBV7-3 NA TRBD2 TGTGCCAGCAGCTTCGGACTAGCAGGCGAGACCCAGTACTTC CASSFGLAGETQYF
TRBJ1-1 TRBV25-1 NA NA TGTGCCAGCAGTTTAAGTGCGGACGCTGAAGCTTTCTTT CASSLSADAEAFF
TRBJ2-7 TRBV20-1 many TRBD1 TGCAGTGCTGATTACCGGGACAGGGGCTCCTACGAGCAGTACTTC CSADYRDRGSYEQYF
TRBJ1-4 TRBV2 NA NA TGTGCCAGCACCAGGGGAAGAAGTGAAAAACTGTTTTTT CASTRGRSEKLFF
TRBJ2-7 TRBV27 many TRBD1 TGTGCCAGCAGGGCCGGGACAGGCTCCTACGAGCAGTACTTC CASRAGTGSYEQYF
TRBJ1-2 TRBV19 NA NA TGTGCCAGTAGTATAGATCTATCGCCAGGGATGTATGGCTACACCTTC CASSIDLSPGMYGYTF
TRBJ1-2 TRBV7-9 NA TRBD1 TGTGCCAGCAGCCCTCGGACAGGGGGCGCGGGCTATGGCTACACCTTC CASSPRTGGAGYGYTF
TRBJ1-2 TRBV6-5 NA NA TGTGCCAGCAGGGGGGCGCCCTATGATGGCTACGCCTTC CASRGAPYDGYAF
TRBJ1-6 TRBV7-7 NA TRBD1 TGTGCTAGCAGCTCAGGGGGCGCCGGGGCACCCCTCCACTTT CASSSGGAGAPLHF
TRBJ1-1 TRBV27 many TRBD1 TGTGCCAGCAGTCTTGGACAGGTGAACACTGAAGCTTTCTTT CASSLGQVNTEAFF
TRBJ1-1 TRBV15 once TRBD1 TGTGCCACCAGCAGAGCTACAGGGGATGGGGACACTGAAGCTTTCTTT CATSRATGDGDTEAFF
TRBJ1-2 TRBV5-1 NA NA TGTGCCAGCAGCTTCCAGGGACCGCCCTATGGCTACACCTTC CASSFQGPPYGYTF
TRBJ1-1 TRBV7-8 many NA TGTGCCAGCAGTCCCGTGTGGGGGATGGGCACTGAAGCTTTCTTT CASSPVWGMGTEAFF
TRBJ2-5 TRBV7-9 many TRBD1 TGTGCCAGCAGCTTAGGAAGGACAGGGCCCCAAGAGACCCAGTACTTC CASSLGRTGPQETQYF
TRBJ2-7 TRBV20-1 few TRBD2 TGCAGTGCTAGAGTCGGTACTAGCGGGAGGGAGAGGTACGAGCAGTACTTC CSARVGTSGRERYEQYF
TRBJ1-6 TRBV10-3 NA NA TGTGCCATCAGTGCGGCAGGTTATAATTCACCCCTCCACTTT CAISAAGYNSPLHF
TRBJ2-7 TRBV7-9 NA NA TGTGCCAGCAGCAATAGGGAGGGGGGAACCTACGAGCAGTACTTC CASSNREGGTYEQYF
TRBJ2-2 TRBV29-1 NA NA TGCAGCGTTGCGCGGCAGGCGGACGGCGGGGAGCTGTTTTTT CSVARQADGGELFF